What follows describes a single T cell receptor (beta chain). The germline gives CDR1 SNHLY, CDR2 FYNNEI. The length of the CDR3 is 15 residues. Trimming pared 3 bases from V and 4 bases from J, leaving 13 bases between. This record belongs to a study of blood T cell repertoires in COVID-19. On the study more broadly: The United States, Italy and Spain were the sources of the acute and convalescent COVID-19 samples. From T cells, B-cell-depleted T cells, or PBMCs came the material, which was cDNA or gDNA.

In the original analysis: Amplification of reference gene primers provided the estimated nucleated cell counts. TCRdb's copy holds only in-frame clones and misses some; the assay was immunoSEQ multiplex PCR. The V and J calls and the clone size are those of that table, but D and trimming were determined from the DNA. The table records nearly 300,000 clones, approximately 89% of them present only once. The rearrangement joins TRBV2 to TRBJ1-5; perhaps TRBD1 as D (6 bases). The sequence was collected from a woman in her forties or fifties who had been exposed to COVID-19. The sample consisted of PBMCs or T cells enriched from blood (not recorded which). CDR3 DNA: TGTGCCAGCAGTGACTGGGGCAGGGGTAATCAGCCCCAGCATTTT. This codes for CASSDWGRGNQPQHF.